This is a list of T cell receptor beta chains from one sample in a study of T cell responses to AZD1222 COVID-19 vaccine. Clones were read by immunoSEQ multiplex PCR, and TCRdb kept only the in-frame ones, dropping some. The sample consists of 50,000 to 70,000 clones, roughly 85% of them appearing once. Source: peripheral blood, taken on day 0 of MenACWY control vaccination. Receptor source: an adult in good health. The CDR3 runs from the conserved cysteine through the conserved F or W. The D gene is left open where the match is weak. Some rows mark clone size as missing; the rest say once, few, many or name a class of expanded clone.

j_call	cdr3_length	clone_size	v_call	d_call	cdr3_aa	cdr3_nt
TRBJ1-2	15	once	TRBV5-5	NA	CASSLEGLQGSGYTF	TGTGCCAGCAGCCTGGAGGGACTACAGGGATCTGGCTACACCTTC
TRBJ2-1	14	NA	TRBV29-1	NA	CSVDGQGMNNEQFF	TGCAGCGTTGATGGCCAGGGGATGAACAATGAGCAGTTCTTC
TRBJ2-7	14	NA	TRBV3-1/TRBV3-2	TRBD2	CASSHTSGSNEQYF	TGTGCCAGCAGCCATACTAGCGGGAGCAACGAGCAGTACTTC
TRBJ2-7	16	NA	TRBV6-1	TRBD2	CASSQASGRAGYEQYF	TGTGCCAGCAGTCAAGCCAGCGGGAGGGCCGGATACGAGCAGTACTTC
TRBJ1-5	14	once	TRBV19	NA	CASSPSGENQPQHF	TGTGCCAGTAGTCCGTCAGGGGAGAATCAGCCCCAGCATTTT
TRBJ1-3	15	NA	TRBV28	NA	CASSLSRYSGNTIYF	TGTGCCAGCAGCCTCAGCCGATACTCTGGAAACACCATATATTTT
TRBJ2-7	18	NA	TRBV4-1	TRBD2	CASSPRLAGGPENYEQYF	TGCGCCAGCAGCCCCAGACTAGCGGGAGGGCCGGAAAACTACGAGCAGTACTTC
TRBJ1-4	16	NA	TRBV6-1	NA	CASSEGGLLSGEKLFF	TGTGCCAGCAGTGAGGGTGGACTTCTAAGCGGTGAAAAACTGTTTTTT
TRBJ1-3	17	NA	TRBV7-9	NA	CASSLPEWGLAGNTIYF	TGTGCCAGCAGCTTGCCCGAATGGGGACTCGCTGGAAACACCATATATTTT
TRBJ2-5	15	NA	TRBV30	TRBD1	CAWSGTGGPMETQYF	TGTGCCTGGAGTGGGACAGGGGGGCCTATGGAGACCCAGTACTTC
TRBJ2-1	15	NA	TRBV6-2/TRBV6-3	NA	CASSYEGGPVDEQFF	TGTGCCAGCAGTTACGAGGGGGGGCCCGTCGATGAGCAGTTCTTC
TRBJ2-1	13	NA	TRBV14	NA	CASSQVGYNEQFF	TGTGCCAGCAGCCAGGTGGGCTACAATGAGCAGTTCTTC
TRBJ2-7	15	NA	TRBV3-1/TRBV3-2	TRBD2	CASSQLSGRAVEQYF	TGTGCCAGCAGCCAACTAAGCGGGAGGGCCGTCGAGCAGTACTTC
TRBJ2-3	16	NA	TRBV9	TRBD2	CASSVAGAGLTDTQYF	TGTGCCAGCAGCGTAGCTGGAGCGGGACTCACAGATACGCAGTATTTT
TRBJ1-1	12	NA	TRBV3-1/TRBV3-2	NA	CASSLTGGKAFF	TGTGCCAGCAGCCTCACCGGTGGGAAAGCTTTCTTT
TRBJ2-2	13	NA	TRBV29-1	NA	CSVEGARTGELFF	TGCAGCGTTGAGGGGGCGCGCACCGGGGAGCTGTTTTTT
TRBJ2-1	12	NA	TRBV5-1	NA	CASSSGYNEQFF	TGCGCCAGCAGCTCGGGGTACAATGAGCAGTTCTTC
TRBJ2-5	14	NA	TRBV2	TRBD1	CASSITGGRETQYF	TGTGCCAGCAGTATCACAGGGGGAAGGGAGACCCAGTACTTC
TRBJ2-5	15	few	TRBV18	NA	CASSGRDSPWETQYF	TGTGCCAGCTCGGGGAGGGACAGTCCATGGGAGACCCAGTACTTC
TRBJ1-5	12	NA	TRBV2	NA	CASRDSNQPQHF	TGTGCCAGCAGGGATAGCAATCAGCCCCAGCATTTT
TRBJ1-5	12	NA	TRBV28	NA	CASRRAGQPQHF	TGTGCCAGCAGGAGGGCGGGTCAGCCCCAGCATTTT
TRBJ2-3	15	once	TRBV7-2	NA	CASSLGSGRTDTQYF	TGTGCCAGCAGCTTAGGTTCGGGACGCACAGATACGCAGTATTTT
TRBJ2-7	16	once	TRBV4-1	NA	CASSQGRRAEVYEQYF	TGCGCCAGCAGCCAAGGACGGAGAGCGGAGGTCTACGAGCAGTACTTC
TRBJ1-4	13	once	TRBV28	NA	CASSLEFAEKLFF	TGTGCCAGCAGTTTGGAATTTGCTGAAAAACTGTTTTTT
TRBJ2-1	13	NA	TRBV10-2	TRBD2	CASRGLADNEQFF	TGCGCCAGCAGGGGACTAGCGGACAATGAGCAGTTCTTC
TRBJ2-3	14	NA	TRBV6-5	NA	CASTDTGGADTQYF	TGTGCCAGCACGGACACTGGGGGCGCAGATACGCAGTATTTT
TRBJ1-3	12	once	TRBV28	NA	CASSSSWYTIYF	TGTGCCAGCAGTTCCTCTTGGTACACCATATATTTT
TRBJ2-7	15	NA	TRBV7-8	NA	CASSLVASSQGEQYF	TGTGCCAGCAGCTTAGTGGCTAGTTCCCAAGGCGAGCAGTACTTC
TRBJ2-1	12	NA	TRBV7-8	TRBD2	CASSLAGGSGFF	TGTGCCAGCAGCTTAGCTGGCGGGAGTGGGTTCTTC
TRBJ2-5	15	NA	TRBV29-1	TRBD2	CSVGRLAGGQETQYF	TGCAGCGTTGGGCGGCTAGCGGGAGGGCAAGAGACCCAGTACTTC
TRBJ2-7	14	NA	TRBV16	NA	CASSHLDTVYEQYF	TGTGCCAGCAGCCATTTGGACACAGTCTACGAGCAGTACTTC
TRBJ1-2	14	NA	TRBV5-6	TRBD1	CASSRGTGVYGYTF	TGTGCCAGCAGCCGCGGGACAGGGGTCTATGGCTACACCTTC
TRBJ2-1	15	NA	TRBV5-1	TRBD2	CASSSSGQTYNEQFF	TGCGCCAGCAGCTCTAGCGGGCAGACCTACAATGAGCAGTTCTTC
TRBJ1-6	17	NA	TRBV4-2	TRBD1	CASSHPQGIPYNSPLHF	TGTGCCAGCAGCCACCCACAGGGGATTCCTTATAATTCACCCCTCCACTTT
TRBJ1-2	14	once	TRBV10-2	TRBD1	CATSKQGEDYGYTF	TGCGCCACCTCGAAACAGGGGGAGGACTATGGCTACACCTTC
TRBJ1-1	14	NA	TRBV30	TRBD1	CAWSPGQQNTEAFF	TGTGCCTGGAGTCCGGGACAGCAGAACACTGAAGCTTTCTTT
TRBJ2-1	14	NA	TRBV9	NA	CASSVRTTYNEQFF	TGTGCCAGCAGCGTCCGGACGACCTACAATGAGCAGTTCTTC
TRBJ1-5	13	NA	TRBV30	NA	CAWSVRGDQPQHF	TGTGCCTGGAGTGTTAGAGGGGATCAGCCCCAGCATTTT
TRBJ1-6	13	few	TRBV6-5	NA	CASRPGTPSPLHF	TGTGCCAGCAGACCAGGGACCCCTTCACCCCTCCACTTT
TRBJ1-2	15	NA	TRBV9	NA	CASSVATSPNYGYTF	TGTGCCAGCAGCGTAGCTACTTCCCCTAACTATGGCTACACCTTC
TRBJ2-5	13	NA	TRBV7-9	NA	CASSRGNAETQYF	TGTGCCAGTAGTCGCGGGAACGCAGAGACCCAGTACTTC
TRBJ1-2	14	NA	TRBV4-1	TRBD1	CASSQGQVNYGYTF	TGCGCCAGCAGCCAGGGACAGGTGAACTATGGCTACACCTTC
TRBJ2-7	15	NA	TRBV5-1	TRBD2	CASSPRTSGGGEQYF	TGCGCCAGCAGCCCACGGACTAGCGGGGGTGGGGAGCAGTACTTC
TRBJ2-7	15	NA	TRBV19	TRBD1	CASSPGRGQGDEQYF	TGTGCCAGTAGCCCCGGCCGGGGACAGGGCGACGAGCAGTACTTC
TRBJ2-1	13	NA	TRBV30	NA	CAWSMPSYNEQFF	TGTGCCTGGTCTATGCCCTCCTACAATGAGCAGTTCTTC
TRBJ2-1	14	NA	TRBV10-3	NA	CAISAGPDRGEQFF	TGTGCCATCAGTGCGGGCCCCGACCGGGGTGAGCAGTTCTTC
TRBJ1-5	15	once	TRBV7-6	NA	CASSLTKGCYQPQHF	TGTGCCAGCAGCTTAACTAAAGGGTGTTATCAGCCCCAGCATTTT
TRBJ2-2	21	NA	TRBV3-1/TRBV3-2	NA	CASSQDIPSGPRPLYTGELFF	TGTGCCAGCAGCCAAGATATCCCATCAGGGCCCCGACCTCTATACACCGGGGAGCTGTTTTTT
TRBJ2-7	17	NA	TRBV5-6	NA	CASSLRGGGVVGYEQYF	TGTGCCAGCAGCTTGCGGGGAGGGGGAGTGGTTGGCTACGAGCAGTACTTC